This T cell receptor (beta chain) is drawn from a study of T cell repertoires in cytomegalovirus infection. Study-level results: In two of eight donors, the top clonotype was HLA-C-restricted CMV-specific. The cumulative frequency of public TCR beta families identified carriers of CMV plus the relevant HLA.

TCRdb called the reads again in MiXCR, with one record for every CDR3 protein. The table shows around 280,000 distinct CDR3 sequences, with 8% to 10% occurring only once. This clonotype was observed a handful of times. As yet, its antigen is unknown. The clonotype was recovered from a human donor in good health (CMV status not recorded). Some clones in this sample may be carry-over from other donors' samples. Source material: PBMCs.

CDR3: CSAPGDRDTEAFF. The CDR3 DNA is TGCAGTGCCCCTGGGGACAGGGACACTGAAGCTTTCTTT. The J gene is TRBJ1-1, the V gene TRBV20-1, with 9 bases fitting TRBD1. The CDR3 runs 13 residues. Germline CDR1 reads DFQATT; CDR2 reads SNEGSKA (reference sequence). V trimming: 6 bases; J trimming: 3 bases; junction bases outside the gene matches: 5.